The clone carrying this TCR beta chain was seen repeatedly, ten times or more. Its antigen is not known. This sample was taken from a study of early T cells in non-severe SARS-CoV-2 infection. Study-wide points: A preference for anti-spike CD8 responses marked VDJdb matching, which missed private and CD4 specificities.

The CDR3 extends over 16 amino acids. CDR1 and CDR2 (germline): SGHTA, FQGNSA. Losses at the gene ends were 1 base for V and 6 bases for J; bases not matched to a gene: 8. Unique molecular identifiers were added to individual cDNA molecules. TCRdb called the 5' RACE reads again in MiXCR, with one record for every CDR3 protein. The table lists some 87,000 distinct CDR3 sequences, 9% to 13% of them singletons. The receptor comes from an adult who was a healthcare worker with PCR-confirmed SARS-CoV-2 infection or an uninfected control (not recorded which). The rearrangement uses TRBV7-2 and TRBJ2-1, with 8 bases aligning to TRBD2. The specimen was whole blood. CDR3 sequence (DNA): TGTGCCAGCAGCTTAGGTGGGACTAGAACTTCCAATGAGCAGTTCTTC. It translates to CASSLGGTRTSNEQFF.